The 10 T cell receptor beta chains below all came from one sample that was sequenced in a study of blood T cell repertoires in COVID-19. Produced via immunoSEQ multiplex PCR; TCRdb's table is partial and in-frame only. The sample records about 210,000 clones, roughly 89% being singletons. The material sequenced was PBMCs or T cells enriched from blood (not recorded which). These TCRs come from a man between 18 and 35 years old with acute COVID-19.

The chain employs TRBV12-3 or TRBV12-4 and TRBJ1-2; maybe TRBD1 (5 bases). CDR3 length: 13 amino acids. V was trimmed by 1 base and J by 6 bases, leaving 9 bases between them. The CDR3: CASSLGGGDGYTF. The CDR3 bases are TGTGCCAGCAGTTTAGGGGGAGGGGATGGCTACACCTTC.

V and J are TRBV6-2 or TRBV6-3 and TRBJ1-2; 8 bases fit TRBD1. The CDR3 runs 19 residues. Germline CDR1 is MNHEY and CDR2 is SVGEGT. The V gene end was trimmed by 5 bases and the J gene end by 0 bases; junction bases not matched to a gene: 17. CDR3 coding DNA: TGTGCCAGCAGTAACCTGACCGGGACAGGTAGCGGCGCTAACTATGGCTACACCTTC. Protein: CASSNLTGTGSGANYGYTF.

The chain carries TRBV28 and TRBJ2-1, with D tentatively TRBD1 (5 bases). The germline CDR1 and CDR2 sequences are MDHEN and SYDVKM. V was shortened by 3 bases and J by 8 bases, with 8 bases between the two germline ends. The CDR3 is 12 amino acids. The CDR3 here is CASSFRADEQFF. The CDR3 DNA is TGTGCCAGCAGTTTCAGGGCCGATGAGCAGTTCTTC.

The CDR3 sequence: CASSHGAANEAFF. DNA for the CDR3: TGTGCCAGCAGCCACGGTGCGGCCAACGAAGCTTTCTTT. The chain employs TRBV7-9 and TRBJ1-1; no reliable D call. In germline, CDR1 is SEHNR, CDR2 FQNEAQ (reference sequence). The CDR3 loop spans 13 amino acids. V dropped 5 bases and J dropped 8 bases, with 15 bases sitting between them.

V usage is TRBV6-5 and J usage is TRBJ1-2; the D is unclear. This CDR3 spans 14 amino acids. V shed 2 bases and J shed 4 bases, with 11 bases lying between them. CDR1 and CDR2 (germline): MNHEY, SVGAGI. The CDR3 here is CASSYEGWRYGYTF. DNA for the CDR3: TGTGCCAGCAGTTACGAGGGTTGGCGCTATGGCTACACCTTC.

V and J are TRBV5-4 and TRBJ2-1; D ambiguous. V was trimmed by 4 bases and J by 8 bases, leaving 19 bases between them. The CDR3 sequence is 15 residues long. CDR1 and CDR2 (germline): SGHNT, YYREEE (reference sequence). CDR3 nucleotide sequence: TGTGCCAGCAGCGACGCCTCTAGTCTCATGGATGAGCAGTTCTTC. Translation: CASSDASSLMDEQFF.

The genes are TRBV9 and TRBJ2-6; perhaps TRBD1 as D (5 bases). The germline V and J ends were trimmed by 3 bases and 0 bases, with 7 bases remaining between them. In germline, CDR1 is SGDLS, CDR2 YYNGEE. The length of the CDR3 is 15 residues. The CDR3 reads CASSGGHSGANVLTF. In DNA form, the CDR3 reads TGTGCCAGCAGCGGTGGACACTCTGGGGCCAACGTCCTGACTTTC.

This clone came up once. The rearrangement joins TRBV7-2 to TRBJ2-7, with 8 bases fitting TRBD2. Looked up from germline, CDR1 is SGHTA and CDR2 is FQGNSA. V lost 5 bases and J lost 0; bases outside the gene matches: 9. The CDR3 is 16 residues long. DNA of the CDR3: TGTGCCAGCAGCCCTAGGGCGGGAGGCTCCTCCTACGAGCAGTACTTC. Protein product: CASSPRAGGSSYEQYF.

In DNA, the CDR3 is TGTGCCAGCAGCTTAGGCGGGAGTTACACCGGGGAGCTGTTTTTT. It specifies CASSLGGSYTGELFF. The rearrangement uses TRBV7-2 and TRBJ2-2, with 7 bases identical to TRBD2. From germline, CDR1 is SGHTA and CDR2 FQGNSA. The CDR3 covers 15 residues. The V gene end was trimmed by 1 base and the J gene end by 3 bases; junction bases not matched to a gene: 2. The whole variable domain, filled in from reference TRBV7-2 and TRBJ2-2, reads GAGVSQSPSNKVTEKGKDVELRCDPISGHTALYWYRQSLGQGLEFLIYFQGNSAPDKSGLPSDRFSAERTGGSVSTLTIQRTQQEDSAVYLCASSLGGSYTGELFFGEGSRLTVL.

This chain joins TRBV12-3 or TRBV12-4 and TRBJ2-5; D possibly corresponds to TRBD1 (5 bases). The CDR3 totals 13 residues. Trimming pared 7 bases from V and 7 bases from J, leaving 16 bases between. The CDR3 is CASKDNPMRTQYF. CDR3 nucleotides: TGTGCCAGCAAGGACAACCCGATGAGGACCCAGTACTTC.